These T cell receptor beta chains were read from a single sample in a study of T cells in localized non-small cell lung cancer. Produced via immunoSEQ multiplex PCR; TCRdb's table is partial and in-frame only. The data hold about 75,000 clones, with around 80% observed a single time. Sequencing was performed on peripheral blood, taken before any cancer treatment. The receptors shown here come from a female donor older than 55 with stage I lung adenocarcinoma. CDR3s include the opening cysteine and the closing phenylalanine or tryptophan. A D gene is named only where the DNA matches it firmly. A clone size is listed for some rows: how often the clone was seen (once, few, many), or a class if it is expanded.

-	16	TRBD1	TRBV5-6	TRBJ1-1	TGTGCCAGCAGCCTGGGGGCAGGGGGAACGTACACTGAAGCTTTCTTT	CASSLGAGGTYTEAFF
-	15	-	TRBV5-1	TRBJ2-1	TGCGCCAGCAGCTTGGTGGGGAACCTTTACAATGAGCAGTTCTTC	CASSLVGNLYNEQFF
-	14	-	TRBV13	TRBJ2-2	TGTGCCAGCAGCCCGTGGGGTATCGCCGGGGAGCTGTTTTTT	CASSPWGIAGELFF
-	17	TRBD1	TRBV9	TRBJ1-2	TGTGCCAGCAGCGTAGCGGACAGGGGCGCACGTAACTATGGCTACACCTTC	CASSVADRGARNYGYTF
-	14	-	TRBV6-5	TRBJ2-2	TGTGCCAGCAGTTCCCCACGGAACACCGGGGAGCTGTTTTTT	CASSSPRNTGELFF
-	14	TRBD1	TRBV6-1	TRBJ1-5	TGTGCCAGCAGTGGCGGGGACAGGGGACAGCCCCAGCATTTT	CASSGGDRGQPQHF
-	15	-	TRBV7-2	TRBJ1-2	TGTGCCAGCAGCTTAGAAGGTTTCCGGGACTATGGCTACACCTTC	CASSLEGFRDYGYTF
-	17	-	TRBV12-2	TRBJ2-5	TGTGCAAGTCGCTCGGGGACTAGCGGGAGGGCCGGGGAGACCCAGTACTTC	CASRSGTSGRAGETQYF
-	15	-	TRBV9	TRBJ1-3	TGTGCCAGCAGCGTAGTTCGGAACTCTGGAAACACCATATATTTT	CASSVVRNSGNTIYF
-	12	-	TRBV19	TRBJ1-2	TGTGCCGCCCTTGCGGGGGACTATGGCTACACCTTC	CAALAGDYGYTF
-	12	-	TRBV4-3	TRBJ1-1	TGCGCCAGCAGCCATTTACAGGGAGAAGCTTTCTTT	CASSHLQGEAFF
-	13	-	TRBV6-4	TRBJ1-1	TGTGCCAGCAGCCAGGCGTTTGGCACTGAAGCTTTCTTT	CASSQAFGTEAFF
once	15	-	TRBV7-2	TRBJ2-2	TGTGCCAGCAGTTCGGGACTCTATAACACCGGGGAGCTGTTTTTT	CASSSGLYNTGELFF
few	14	TRBD2	TRBV2	TRBJ2-2	TGTGCCAGCATATCAAATCCGGGGGGCGGGGAGCTGTTTTTT	CASISNPGGGELFF
once	10	-	TRBV2	TRBJ2-7	TGTGCCAGCAGGGCATACGAGCAGTACTTC	CASRAYEQYF
once	16	-	TRBV6-1	TRBJ1-3	TGTGCCAGCAGTGAGTGGCAGGAGCGTCCCGGAAACACCATATATTTT	CASSEWQERPGNTIYF
-	15	-	TRBV15	TRBJ2-5	TGTGCCACCAGCAGACCCATCGGACAGCCTGGGACCCAGTACTTC	CATSRPIGQPGTQYF
-	14	-	TRBV28	TRBJ2-1	TGTGCCAGCGAGTACCCAGGGAGCTACAATGAGCAGTTCTTC	CASEYPGSYNEQFF
-	17	TRBD1	TRBV28	TRBJ2-6	TGTGCCAGCAGTTCCTGGGACAGGGGTGCTGGGGCCAACGTCCTGACTTTC	CASSSWDRGAGANVLTF
once	15	TRBD1	TRBV6-1	TRBJ1-2	TGTGCCAGCACACAGGGGGGACAAGCTAACTATGGCTACACCTTC	CASTQGGQANYGYTF
-	15	TRBD1	TRBV7-2	TRBJ1-3	TGTGCCAGCAGCTTAGTACAGGGGGCTGGAAACACCATATATTTT	CASSLVQGAGNTIYF
-	17	-	TRBV21-1	TRBJ2-1	TGTGCCAGCAGCGGAAGGACCTCGTGGGCCTCCTACAATGAGCAGTTCTTC	CASSGRTSWASYNEQFF
once	14	TRBD1	TRBV6-6	TRBJ1-2	TGTGCCAGCAGTTACTCCGGACAGGTCCAAGGCTACACCTTC	CASSYSGQVQGYTF
few	14	TRBD2	TRBV6-5	TRBJ2-7	TGTGCCAGCAGACTCAGCGGGGGGGTCCACGAGCAGTACTTC	CASRLSGGVHEQYF
-	14	-	TRBV4-3	TRBJ2-7	TGCGCCAGCAGCCAAGTCGGGACGGCGGGAGAGCAGTACTTC	CASSQVGTAGEQYF
-	16	TRBD2	TRBV27	TRBJ2-1	TGTGCCAGCAGTCCCATGGGGGTAGCGGGAAACAATGAGCAGTTCTTC	CASSPMGVAGNNEQFF
-	15	-	TRBV5-1	TRBJ2-1	TGCGCCAGCACAACCGACAGGAACTCCTACAATGAGCAGTTCTTC	CASTTDRNSYNEQFF
once	13	-	TRBV7-3	TRBJ2-6	TGTGCCAGCAGGGATGCTGGGGCCAACGTCCTGACTTTC	CASRDAGANVLTF
-	19	TRBD1	TRBV18	TRBJ1-5	TGTGCCAGCTCACTTCCGGGACAGGGGCAAGGGGGTACTCATCAGCCCCAGCATTTT	CASSLPGQGQGGTHQPQHF
-	13	-	TRBV29-1	TRBJ2-3	TGCAGCGTTGAAGCGACTGTCACAGATACGCAGTATTTT	CSVEATVTDTQYF
-	15	-	TRBV6-5	TRBJ1-3	TGTGCCAGCAGTCAACAGGCAGCAGGTGGAAACACCATATATTTT	CASSQQAAGGNTIYF